This T cell receptor beta chain was profiled in a study of T cell responses to AZD1222 COVID-19 vaccine. Broader study findings: Nearly half of spike-specific TCRs reportedly target variant regions that are unmutated in the B.1.351 and B.1.1.7 variants. The number of AZD1222 recipients seropositive at baseline was only six. Elevations in Spike-specific TCR breadth and depth followed administration of two AZD1222 doses. Vaccine-associated CD4 TCRs ranged over spike, dominating at 160-218 and 743-854.

In this sample, this clone turned up once. Its antigen is not identified. J lost 0 bases, V lost 0 bases, and 5 bases had no gene match. The germline V gene encodes CDR1 SGDLS and CDR2 YYNGEE. This CDR3 contains 18 residues. Repertoires were generated with immunoSEQ multiplex PCR, while TCRdb's copy carries only in-frame clones and drops some. The table records about 180,000 clones, almost 90% of them present only once. The sequences come from peripheral blood, collected on day 0 of AZD1222 vaccination. The rearrangement uses TRBV9 and TRBJ2-6; 8 nucleotides align to TRBD2. The sequence came from an adult in good health. The CDR3 is CASSVASLAGSGANVLTF. The CDR3 nucleotides read TGTGCCAGCAGCGTAGCTAGTCTAGCGGGCTCTGGGGCCAACGTCCTGACTTTC.